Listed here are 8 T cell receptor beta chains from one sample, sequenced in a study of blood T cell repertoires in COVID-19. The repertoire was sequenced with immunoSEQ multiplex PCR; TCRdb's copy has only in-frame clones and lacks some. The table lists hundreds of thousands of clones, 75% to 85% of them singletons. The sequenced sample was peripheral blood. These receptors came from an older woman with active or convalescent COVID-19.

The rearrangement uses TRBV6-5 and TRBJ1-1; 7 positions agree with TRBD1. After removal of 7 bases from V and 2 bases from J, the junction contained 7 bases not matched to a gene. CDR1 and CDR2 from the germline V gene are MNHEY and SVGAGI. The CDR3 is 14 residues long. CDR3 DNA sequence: TGTGCCAGCATTGGGGGGACAGTTAACACTGAAGCTTTCTTT. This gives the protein CASIGGTVNTEAFF.

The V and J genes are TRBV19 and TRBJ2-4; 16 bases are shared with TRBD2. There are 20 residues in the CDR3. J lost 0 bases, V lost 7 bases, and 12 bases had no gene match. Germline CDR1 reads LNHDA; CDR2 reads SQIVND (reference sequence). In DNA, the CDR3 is TGTGCCAGTAAGGAGGGCGGGACTAGCGGGGGGGCCTTAGCCAAAAACATTCAGTACTTC. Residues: CASKEGGTSGGALAKNIQYF.

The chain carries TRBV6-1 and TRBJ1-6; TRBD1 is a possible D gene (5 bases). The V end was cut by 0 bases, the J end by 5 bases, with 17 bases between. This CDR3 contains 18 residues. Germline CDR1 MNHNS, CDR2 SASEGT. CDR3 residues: CASSEALPGRGDNSPLHF. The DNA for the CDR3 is TGTGCCAGCAGTGAAGCCTTGCCAGGGAGGGGAGATAATTCACCCCTCCACTTT.

CDR3 protein: CASTEPGQGYGYTF. CDR3 in DNA: TGTGCCAGCACCGAGCCGGGACAAGGCTATGGCTACACCTTC. This sequence joins TRBV6-5 and TRBJ1-2, with D maybe TRBD1 (6 bases). CDR1 and CDR2 from the germline V gene are MNHEY and SVGAGI. The CDR3 extends over 14 amino acids. V was shortened by 7 bases and J by 4 bases, with 16 bases between the two germline ends.

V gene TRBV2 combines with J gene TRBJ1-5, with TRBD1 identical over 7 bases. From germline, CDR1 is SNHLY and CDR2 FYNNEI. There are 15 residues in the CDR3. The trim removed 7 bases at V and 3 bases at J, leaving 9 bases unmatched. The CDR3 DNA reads TGTGCCAGCATCCTAGACAGGGCATACAATCAGCCCCAGCATTTT. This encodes CASILDRAYNQPQHF.

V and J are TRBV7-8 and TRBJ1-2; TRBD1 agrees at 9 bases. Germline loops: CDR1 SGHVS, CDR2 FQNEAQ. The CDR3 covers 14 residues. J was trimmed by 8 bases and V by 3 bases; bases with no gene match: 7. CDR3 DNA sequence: TGTGCCAGCAGCTTCGGACAGGGGTTGTGGGGCTACACCTTC. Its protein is CASSFGQGLWGYTF.

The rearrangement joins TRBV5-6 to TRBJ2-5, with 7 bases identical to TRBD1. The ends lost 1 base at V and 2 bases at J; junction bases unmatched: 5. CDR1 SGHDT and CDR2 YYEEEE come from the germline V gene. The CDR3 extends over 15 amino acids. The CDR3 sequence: CASSLSGTVQETQYF. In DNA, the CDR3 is TGTGCCAGCAGCTTGTCCGGGACAGTACAAGAGACCCAGTACTTC. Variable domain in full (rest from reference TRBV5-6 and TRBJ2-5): DAGVTQSPTHLIKTRGQQVTLRCSPKSGHDTVSWYQQALGQGPQFIFQYYEEEERQRGNFPDRFSGHQFPNYSSELNVNALLLGDSALYLCASSLSGTVQETQYFGPGTRLLVL.

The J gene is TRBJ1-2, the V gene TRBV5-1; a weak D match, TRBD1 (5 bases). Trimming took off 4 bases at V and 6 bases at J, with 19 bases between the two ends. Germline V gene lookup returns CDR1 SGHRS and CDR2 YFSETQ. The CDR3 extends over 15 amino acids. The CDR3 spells CASSPFRGELDGYTF. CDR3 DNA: TGCGCCAGCAGCCCATTCCGGGGGGAATTGGATGGCTACACCTTC.